The 31 T cell receptor beta chains below were found in one sample sequenced in a study of T-cell memory formation after mild COVID-19. A single record per CDR3 protein comes from TCRdb applying MiXCR to the 5' RACE reads. Of about 390,000 distinct CDR3 sequences listed, 20% to 25% are singletons. Sequences were obtained from PBMCs or a T cell subset sorted from them (not recorded which). The receptors here all came from an adult woman who had mild COVID-19 (a few samples of this study predate the infection). Cell type and time point are not known.

This clonotype was counted between two and nine times. CDR3 sequence: CASSPDNLRTDTQYF. The CDR3 bases are TGTGCCAGCAGCCCAGACAACCTCCGCACAGATACGCAGTATTTT. The chain recombines TRBV7-8 with TRBJ2-3; D unresolved. The CDR3 length is 15 residues. Trimming cost V 5 bases and J 1 base, with 13 bases left between them. Germline values: CDR1 SGHVS, CDR2 FQNEAQ.

This clonotype has just a few counts. This chain uses TRBV29-1 with TRBJ2-3, with TRBD2 matching 7 bases. CDR3 size: 14 residues. Germline CDR1 and CDR2: SQVTM and ANQGSEA. Germline trimming cut 7 bases from V and 2 bases from J; bases unmatched to any gene: 9. CDR3 sequence: CSAAGLETTDTQYF. The CDR3 DNA sequence: TGCAGCGCCGCCGGACTAGAAACCACAGATACGCAGTATTTT.

This clonotype has only a few counts. The V gene is TRBV29-1, the J gene TRBJ2-1; 11 bases agree with TRBD1. CDR1 SQVTM and CDR2 ANQGSEA come from the germline V gene. There are 16 residues in the CDR3. The trim removed 6 bases at V and 2 bases at J, leaving 9 bases unmatched. The CDR3 DNA sequence: TGCAGCGTGAGACCTACGGGACAGGGGGCCTACAATGAGCAGTTCTTC. Its protein is CSVRPTGQGAYNEQFF.

The rearrangement joins TRBV7-9 to TRBJ1-4, with a possible D match to TRBD1 (5 bases). There are 15 residues in the CDR3. The V gene lost 4 bases and the J gene lost 5 bases, with 14 bases spanning the gap. Germline-derived CDR1 and CDR2 are SEHNR and FQNEAQ (reference sequence). The CDR3 coding sequence is TGTGCCAGCAGCTCGGGACGGCCGATAAATGAAAAACTGTTTTTT. Translating gives CASSSGRPINEKLFF. Complete variable domain (other parts from reference TRBV7-9 and TRBJ1-4): DTGVSQNPRHKITKRGQNVTFRCDPISEHNRLYWYRQTLGQGPEFLTYFQNEAQLEKSRLLSDRFSAERPKGSFSTLEIQRTEQGDSAMYLCASSSGRPINEKLFFGSGTQLSVL.

The V and J genes are TRBV5-1 and TRBJ1-1; D is undetermined. CDR3 size: 15 residues. The V and J ends lost 4 bases and 8 bases respectively, with 21 bases between them. Per germline, CDR1 SGHRS and CDR2 YFSETQ. In DNA form, the CDR3 reads TGCGCCAGCAGCACCCCTGAGGAGGGCAACCACGAAGCTTTCTTT. Translating gives CASSTPEEGNHEAFF.

This chain uses TRBV24-1 with TRBJ2-5; D is perhaps TRBD2 (6 bases). This CDR3 comprises 16 residues. Trimming cost V 2 bases and J 1 base, with 13 bases left between them. The germline V gene has CDR1 KGHDR and CDR2 SFDVKD. The CDR3: CATSDSEWDSQETQYF. The CDR3 bases are TGTGCCACCAGTGATTCCGAGTGGGACTCCCAAGAGACCCAGTACTTC.

This chain links TRBV18 with TRBJ1-5; D possibly corresponds to TRBD1 (6 bases). This CDR3 has 14 residues. Trimming took 6 bases from V and 3 from J, leaving 12 bases between them. CDR1 and CDR2 from the germline V gene are KGHSH and LQKENI. In DNA, the CDR3 is TGTGCCAGCTCGAATCAGGGGAACAATCAGCCCCAGCATTTT. Translated: CASSNQGNNQPQHF.

The V and J genes are TRBV4-1 and TRBJ2-1; 7 bases agree with TRBD2. Germline V lookup: CDR1 MGHRA, CDR2 YSYEKL. The junction had 6 bases not matched to a gene; V was cut back by 0 bases and J by 7 bases. The CDR3 has 15 amino acids. CDR3 sequence (DNA): TGCGCCAGCAGCCAAGATAGGGGAGGGTGGAATGAGCAGTTCTTC. It is translated as CASSQDRGGWNEQFF.

V usage is TRBV6-1 and J usage is TRBJ2-7; TRBD2 matches at 11 bases. Per germline, CDR1 MNHNS and CDR2 SASEGT. The CDR3 runs to 16 residues. Trimming took 7 bases from V and 1 from J; bases not matched to a gene: 9. The CDR3 loop reads CASTGNSGGGSYEQYF. For the CDR3, the DNA is TGTGCCAGCACCGGCAATAGCGGGGGGGGATCCTACGAGCAGTACTTC.

The V and J genes are TRBV21-1 and TRBJ2-7. TRBV21-1 is deemed a pseudogene. CDR3 size: 15 residues. The CDR3 protein is CASSAEGQDFYEQYF. CDR3 DNA: TGTGCCAGCAGCGCAGAAGGACAGGACTTCTACGAGCAGTACTTC.

The chain has TRBV4-3 and TRBJ1-2; weak D call: TRBD1 (6 bases). The V and J ends lost 0 bases and 6 bases respectively, with 14 bases between them. This CDR3 region has 15 residues. Germline values: CDR1 LGHNA, CDR2 YSLEER. Written as DNA, the CDR3 is TGCGCCAGCAGCCAAGAGGACGAGGGGGTTCATGGCTACACCTTC. This encodes CASSQEDEGVHGYTF.

The chain recombines TRBV12-3 or TRBV12-4 with TRBJ1-1; the match to TRBD1 covers 7 bases. Unmatched junction bases numbered 8, after V lost 8 bases and J lost 8 bases. There are 12 residues in the CDR3. In nucleotides, the CDR3 is TGTGCCAGCCGTGGGACAGACCCCGAAGCTTTCTTT. The encoded protein is CASRGTDPEAFF.

The J gene is TRBJ2-6, the V gene TRBV24-1, with 7 bases aligning to TRBD1. Looked up from germline, CDR1 is KGHDR and CDR2 is SFDVKD. CDR3 length: 16 residues. After removal of 8 bases from V and 0 bases from J, the junction contained 6 bases not matched to a gene. The CDR3 loop is CATTRTGVSGANVLTF. In DNA, the CDR3 is TGTGCCACCACGCGGACAGGCGTCTCTGGGGCCAACGTCCTGACTTTC.

The chain recombines TRBV4-2 with TRBJ2-3, with TRBD1 identical over 10 bases. The CDR3 is 16 amino acids. Germline CDR1 LGHNA, CDR2 YNFKEQ. Trimming removed 4 bases from V and 4 bases from J; junction bases left unmatched: 8. The CDR3 loop is CASSRPRDRGADTQYF. The CDR3 region has the DNA TGTGCCAGCAGCCGCCCCCGGGACAGGGGAGCAGATACGCAGTATTTT.

In its sample, this clonotype was seen many times. This sequence joins TRBV7-9 and TRBJ2-1, with 7 bases fitting TRBD1. V lost 5 bases, J lost 0 bases, and 4 bases stayed unmatched. The germline gives CDR1 SEHNR, CDR2 FQNEAQ (reference sequence). The CDR3 covers 15 residues. The CDR3: CASSRQGLSYNEQFF. CDR3 sequence (DNA): TGTGCCAGCAGCCGACAGGGTCTCTCCTACAATGAGCAGTTCTTC.

This clonotype appeared a few times. This chain links TRBV7-9 with TRBJ2-1; the match to TRBD2 covers 8 bases. Unmatched junction bases numbered 3, after V lost 1 base and J lost 7 bases. CDR3 size: 14 residues. The germline V gene has CDR1 SEHNR and CDR2 FQNEAQ (reference sequence). CDR3 region: CASSLGSGVNEQFF. The CDR3 bases are TGTGCCAGCAGCTTAGGTAGCGGGGTAAATGAGCAGTTCTTC.

The chain couples TRBV2 to TRBJ2-3, with 8 nucleotides matching TRBD2. The CDR3 spans 15 residues. CDR1 and CDR2 from the germline V gene are SNHLY and FYNNEI. The J segment lost 3 bases and the V segment lost 8 bases, leaving 10 bases of the junction unmatched. The CDR3 loop is CASRIRGGGTDTQYF. The CDR3 nucleotides read TGTGCCAGCCGTATAAGGGGCGGGGGGACAGATACGCAGTATTTT.

This chain connects TRBV2 to TRBJ1-6; D might be TRBD1 (6 bases). The germline CDR1 and CDR2 sequences are SNHLY and FYNNEI. This CDR3 spans 16 amino acids. V dropped 4 bases and J dropped 4 bases, with 14 bases sitting between them. CDR3 amino acids: CASSAERGAYNSPLHF. The CDR3 nucleotides read TGTGCCAGCAGTGCGGAAAGGGGGGCTTATAATTCACCCCTCCACTTT.

There are a few counts of this clonotype. The chain couples TRBV5-1 to TRBJ2-1, with D perhaps TRBD1 or TRBD2 (6 bases each). Trimming removed 4 bases from V and 10 bases from J, with 21 bases in between. The CDR3 has 15 amino acids. Germline CDR1 and CDR2: SGHRS and YFSETQ. DNA for the CDR3: TGCGCCAGCAGCCCGGGGGTCCTAGGGGGGTCGGAGCAGTTCTTC. This gives the protein CASSPGVLGGSEQFF.

The rearrangement uses TRBV6-2 or TRBV6-3 and TRBJ2-7, with 8 bases matching TRBD2. Germline V lookup: CDR1 MNHEY, CDR2 SVGEGT. J gave up 2 bases and V 6 bases, and 9 bases lay outside the gene matches. CDR3 size: 15 residues. The CDR3 region has the DNA TGTGCCAGCAGACCCTCGGGCGGGAGGACCTACGAGCAGTACTTC. Amino acid sequence: CASRPSGGRTYEQYF.

This clonotype was observed a few times. This chain joins TRBV6-4 and TRBJ2-1; D gene ambiguous. The CDR3 spans 15 residues. Germline CDR1 reads MRHNA; CDR2 reads SNTAGT. Trimming cost V 4 bases and J 0 bases, with 10 bases left between them. Written as DNA, the CDR3 is TGTGCCAGCAGTGTTGAAGCGAGCTCCTACAATGAGCAGTTCTTC. It encodes CASSVEASSYNEQFF.

In this sample, this clonotype turned up a few times. J is TRBJ2-1 and V is TRBV2, with 9 bases matching TRBD1. The CDR3 is 16 amino acids. Unmatched junction bases numbered 9, after V lost 6 bases and J lost 3 bases. The germline V gene encodes CDR1 SNHLY and CDR2 FYNNEI. DNA for the CDR3: TGTGCCAGCAGCCCAACCCCGGGACAGGGCTACAATGAGCAGTTCTTC. This sequence encodes CASSPTPGQGYNEQFF.

The J gene is TRBJ1-1, the V gene TRBV13, with D perhaps matching TRBD1 (5 bases). Trimming shortened V by 3 bases and J by 1 base, and 12 bases separated the two germline ends. The CDR3 length is 15 residues. Looked up from germline, CDR1 is PRHDT and CDR2 is FYEKMQ (reference sequence). This chain's CDR3 is CASSFGPQGNTEAFF. CDR3 nucleotide sequence: TGTGCCAGCAGCTTCGGACCTCAGGGGAACACTGAAGCTTTCTTT.

At least ten counts were recorded for this clonotype. The V call is TRBV7-2, the J call TRBJ2-5; D is uncertain. Trimming shortened V by 1 base and J by 7 bases, and 10 bases separated the two germline ends. Germline V gives CDR1 SGHTA, CDR2 FQGNSA. This CDR3 has 13 residues. The chain's CDR3 is CASSLGPSGTQYF. The CDR3, as DNA: TGTGCCAGCAGCTTAGGACCCTCGGGGACCCAGTACTTC.

The J gene is TRBJ2-1, the V gene TRBV5-1, with D possibly TRBD1 on 6 matching bases. In germline, CDR1 is SGHRS, CDR2 YFSETQ. The V and J ends lost 0 bases and 9 bases respectively, with 19 bases between them. The CDR3 is 16 residues long. DNA for the CDR3: TGCGCCAGCAGCTTGGGTTGGACAGCCCTAATTGCTGAGCAGTTCTTC. Translated, it gives CASSLGWTALIAEQFF.

This chain links TRBV3-1 with TRBJ2-1; possibly TRBD1 for D (6 bases). CDR3 length: 15 residues. Trimming removed 1 base from V and 7 bases from J, with 14 bases in between. CDR1 LGHDT and CDR2 YNNKEL come from the germline V gene (reference sequence). The CDR3 nucleotides read TGTGCCAGCAGCCAAGGGGTGGGACACCCTAATGAGCAGTTCTTC. This sequence encodes CASSQGVGHPNEQFF.

V gene TRBV7-2 combines with J gene TRBJ2-2; 7 bases fit TRBD1. The CDR3 consists of 13 residues. Germline lookup yields CDR1 SGHTA and CDR2 FQGNSA. Unmatched junction bases numbered 6, after V lost 6 bases and J lost 8 bases. The CDR3 here is CASRAGGWGELFF. In nucleotides, the CDR3 is TGTGCCAGCAGAGCAGGGGGTTGGGGGGAGCTGTTTTTT.

The rearrangement joins TRBV29-1 to TRBJ1-1; D unclear. Trimming took 3 bases from V and 5 from J, leaving 10 bases between them. The CDR3 is 12 amino acids. Per the germline V gene, CDR1 is SQVTM and CDR2 is ANQGSEA. The DNA of the CDR3 is TGCAGCGTTGACGATAGCGGGACTGAAGCTTTCTTT. It codes for CSVDDSGTEAFF. Full variable domain (remainder filled in from reference TRBV29-1 and TRBJ1-1): SAVISQKPSRDICQRGTSLTIQCQVDSQVTMMFWYRQQPGQSLTLIATANQGSEATYESGFVIDKFPISRPNLTFSTLTVSNMSPEDSSIYLCSVDDSGTEAFFGQGTRLTVV.

This clonotype turned up a few times. The chain recombines TRBV19 with TRBJ2-3; D is ambiguous. CDR3 length: 12 residues. The germline V and J ends were trimmed by 6 bases and 6 bases, with 10 bases remaining between them. Germline loops: CDR1 LNHDA, CDR2 SQIVND (reference sequence). CDR3 bases: TGTGCCAGTAGCGAGCTTTGGGATACGCAGTATTTT. Translated, it gives CASSELWDTQYF.

This sequence joins TRBV4-3 and TRBJ2-7, with 8 bases lining up with TRBD2. Germline CDR1 and CDR2: LGHNA and YSLEER. The CDR3 totals 17 residues. With 0 bases clipped from V and 2 bases from J, the junction kept 9 bases outside the gene matches. The DNA of the CDR3 is TGCGCCAGCAGCCAAGACCCCATGGGCGGGGGGACCTACGAGCAGTACTTC. Translation gives CASSQDPMGGGTYEQYF.

For this clonotype: One junction end disagrees with the germline gene, perhaps due to a read error. This chain joins TRBV10-3 and TRBJ2-7; 8 nucleotides line up with TRBD1. The CDR3 length is 14 residues. Germline CDR1 and CDR2: ENHRY and SYGVKD. The CDR3 region is CAISEGQGSSEQYF. CDR3 in DNA: TGTGCCATCAGTGAGGGACAGGGATCCTCCGAGCAGTACTTC.